This T cell receptor (beta chain) was profiled in a study of blood T cell repertoires in COVID-19. In the study overall: The study drew acute and convalescent COVID-19 samples from the United States, Italy and Spain. PBMCs, B-cell-depleted T cells, or T cells provided the cDNA or gDNA that made up the material.

The germline gives CDR1 SGHDT, CDR2 YYEEEE. The CDR3 consists of 18 residues. V was pared by 2 bases and J by 3 bases, with 14 bases of the junction left unmatched. Authors' methods: The assay estimated nucleated cells by amplifying reference gene primers. Sequencing used immunoSEQ multiplex PCR; TCRdb keeps in-frame clones, though not all of them. The V and J calls and the clone size are those of that table, but D and trimming were determined from the DNA. The table records about 120,000 clones, about 80% of them present only once. Material: peripheral blood. The gene calls are TRBV5-6 and TRBJ2-3; 8 bases match TRBD2. This TCR was sampled from a man between 60 and 75 years old with acute or convalescent COVID-19. In DNA form, the CDR3 reads TGTGCCAGCAGCTTCATGACGGGGGGGTCCCCGGCAACAGATACGCAGTATTTT. Encoded protein: CASSFMTGGSPATDTQYF.